This TCR beta chain was identified in a study of T cell responses to AZD1222 COVID-19 vaccine. Notes on the study in general: Clonal diversity was possibly underestimated; the donors were predominantly white British and more often female. There were vaccine-associated CD4 TCRs across spike, dominant at 160-218 and 743-854.

Germline assignment: CDR1 MGHRA and CDR2 YSYEKL. CDR3 length: 18 residues. The ends were cut back, 4 bases at V and 5 bases at J, with 23 bases in the middle. Sequencing used immunoSEQ multiplex PCR; TCRdb keeps in-frame clones, though not all of them. The data show over 100,000 clones, about 90% seen once. About this clone: Its cognate antigen is unknown.

The gene calls are TRBV4-1 and TRBJ2-2; no clear D gene. The sequencing used peripheral blood, collected on day 0 of AZD1222 vaccination. The TCR was taken from an adult in good health. DNA for the CDR3: TGCGCCAGCAGCCCTATTAAAGGGCCTCGGGCATGGACCGGGGAGCTGTTTTTT. The encoded protein is CASSPIKGPRAWTGELFF.